The rows below give T cell receptor beta chains drawn from one sample of a study of cytomegalovirus exposure and HLA in healthy donors. The table came from immunoSEQ multiplex PCR; TCRdb's copy has only in-frame clones and leaves some out. The repertoire consists of about 98,000 clones, with roughly 76% occurring once and the leading ten covering around 2.3%. Sequenced material: PBMCs. The receptors shown here come from a man aged 50 to 59 in good health and CMV-seronegative. The CDR3 runs from the conserved cysteine through the conserved F or W. D genes are given only for firm matches. Expanded clones get a size class; other rows say once, few or many, or leave the size out.

d_call	cdr3_length	j_call	clone_size	v_call	cdr3_nt	cdr3_aa
TRBD1	12	TRBJ1-1	.	TRBV13	TGTGCCAGCAGCTTTGGGACAGGAGAAGCTTTCTTT	CASSFGTGEAFF
.	13	TRBJ1-1	.	TRBV5-6	TGTGCCAGCAGCTTGGGAAGAGGAACTGAAGCTTTCTTT	CASSLGRGTEAFF
.	12	TRBJ2-5	.	TRBV7-9	TGTGCCAGCAGCCCCCCTACGGAGACCCAGTACTTC	CASSPPTETQYF
.	15	TRBJ2-2	.	TRBV28	TGTGCCAGCAGTTTAGGAGGAGCGAACACCGGGGAGCTGTTTTTT	CASSLGGANTGELFF
.	14	TRBJ1-1	few	TRBV11-2	TGTGCCAGCAGCTTAGTCAGATACAACACTGAAGCTTTCTTT	CASSLVRYNTEAFF
TRBD2	13	TRBJ2-4	.	TRBV5-4	TGTGCCAGCAGCACTGGGACTAGCGGGAGGCAGTACTTC	CASSTGTSGRQYF
TRBD2	15	TRBJ2-1	.	TRBV5-1	TGCGCCAGCAGCTTGGAAGGGACTAGCGGGATAGGTCGGTTCTTC	CASSLEGTSGIGRFF
.	16	TRBJ2-7	.	TRBV6-5	TGTGCCAGCAGTTACTCGGGACGGGGGAGCTCCTACGAGCAGTACTTC	CASSYSGRGSSYEQYF
.	17	TRBJ2-3	.	TRBV9	TGTGCCAGCAGCGTAGGAGGGGGAGATTCTTTACAAAATACGCAGTATTTT	CASSVGGGDSLQNTQYF
TRBD1	17	TRBJ1-3	.	TRBV7-2	TGTGCCAGCAGCACCACGACAGGGGGCTTAGGAGGAAACACCATATATTTT	CASSTTTGGLGGNTIYF
TRBD2	15	TRBJ2-3	.	TRBV11-2	TGTGCCAGCAGCTCGTCGGGGGGATTCACAGATACGCAGTATTTT	CASSSSGGFTDTQYF
.	14	TRBJ2-3	.	TRBV5-1	TGCGCCAGCAGCTTGGATCCCCCCGCAGATACGCAGTATTTT	CASSLDPPADTQYF
.	15	TRBJ2-7	.	TRBV5-4	TGTGCCAGCAGCATCAGGGCTAGACGCACCTACGAGCAGTACTTC	CASSIRARRTYEQYF
.	13	TRBJ1-2	.	TRBV18	TGTGCCAGCTCACCCACAGATAACTATGGCTACACCTTC	CASSPTDNYGYTF
TRBD1	16	TRBJ2-7	few	TRBV7-8	TGTGCCAGCAGCTCCCCGGGACAGGGCTCTGCCTACGAGCAGTACTTC	CASSSPGQGSAYEQYF
TRBD1	14	TRBJ2-7	.	TRBV5-6	TGTGCCAGCAGCAAGCCGGGACAGGGGTCCGAGCAGTACTTC	CASSKPGQGSEQYF
.	12	TRBJ2-7	.	TRBV6-1	TGTGCCAGCTCCAAGAGGAGTGACGAGCAGTACTTC	CASSKRSDEQYF
.	15	TRBJ1-2	.	TRBV7-9	TGTGCCAGCAGCTCGAACAGGGCGCCGAGCTATGGCTACACCTTC	CASSSNRAPSYGYTF
TRBD1	15	TRBJ2-5	few	TRBV7-9	TGTGCCAGCAGCCGGGACAGGGGGCGAAGGGAGACCCAGTACTTC	CASSRDRGRRETQYF
.	14	TRBJ2-5	.	TRBV9	TGTGCCAGCAGCCCACCCGGGGGGCGGTTGACCCAGTACTTC	CASSPPGGRLTQYF
.	13	TRBJ1-2	.	TRBV7-9	TGTGCCAGCAGCCGTCAGGACAGCCGCACAGGCACCTTC	CASSRQDSRTGTF
TRBD2	17	TRBJ2-6	.	TRBV5-5	TGTGCCAGCAGCTTCTTAGGGGAGGGACGTGGGGCCAACGTCCTGACTTTC	CASSFLGEGRGANVLTF
.	15	TRBJ1-1	.	TRBV10-1	TGCGCCAGCAGTGAGACCACAGCGACAAGGGGAACGGCTTTCTTT	CASSETTATRGTAFF
TRBD1	19	TRBJ2-6	.	TRBV27	TGTGCCAGCAGTTTATCCCAGGGGGCGCTGAGTGTTGGGGCCAACGTCCTGACTTTC	CASSLSQGALSVGANVLTF
.	14	TRBJ1-1	.	TRBV18	TGTGCCAGCTCACGGACGGACACCTCCACTGAAGCTTTCTTT	CASSRTDTSTEAFF
.	15	TRBJ1-6	.	TRBV28	TGTGCCAGCAGTTTAAACGAGGGACTAAATTCACCCCTCCACTTT	CASSLNEGLNSPLHF
.	14	TRBJ1-2	.	TRBV27	TGTGCCAGCAGTGCCCGATTAGGGGGCTATGGCTACACCTTC	CASSARLGGYGYTF
.	13	TRBJ2-3	.	TRBV6-5	TGTGCCAGCACCCCAACATTATCAGATACGCAGTATTTT	CASTPTLSDTQYF
TRBD2	17	TRBJ2-1	.	TRBV15	TGTGCCACCAGCAGGACCTGGACTAGTCATAGTAGAAATGAGCAGTTCTTC	CATSRTWTSHSRNEQFF
.	16	TRBJ2-4	.	TRBV4-1	TGCGCCAGCAGCCAAGTCGGGCGGGAAGCCAAAAACATTCAGTACTTC	CASSQVGREAKNIQYF
TRBD2	19	TRBJ2-3	few	TRBV7-2	TGTGCCAGCAGCTTAGAACGGTCCGGGCTAGCGGGGGCTGCAGATACGCAGTATTTT	CASSLERSGLAGAADTQYF
.	14	TRBJ2-7	.	TRBV11-2	TGTGCCAGCAGCTTTAGTTCCCGCCTCGCCGAGCAGTACTTC	CASSFSSRLAEQYF
TRBD1	17	TRBJ2-5	once	TRBV7-9	TGTGCCAGCAGCTTTAGGACAGGGGTTCAATCCGAAGAGACCCAGTACTTC	CASSFRTGVQSEETQYF
TRBD1	15	TRBJ2-5	.	TRBV7-9	TGTGCCAGCAGCCTAGGGACAGGGTTATCCGAGACCCAGTACTTC	CASSLGTGLSETQYF
TRBD2	14	TRBJ2-7	.	TRBV6-6	TGTGCCAGCACCCCCCTGGGACTAACCTACGAGCAGTACTTC	CASTPLGLTYEQYF
.	14	TRBJ1-5	few	TRBV6-5	TGTGCCAGCAGTCCGACTGATAGCAATCAGCCCCAGCATTTT	CASSPTDSNQPQHF
TRBD1	16	TRBJ2-3	medium-sized	TRBV4-1	TGCGCCAGCAGCCAAGGGTCTACAGGGGGTTCGGATACGCAGTATTTT	CASSQGSTGGSDTQYF
TRBD2	14	TRBJ2-1	.	TRBV7-9	TGTGCCAGCAGCTCTTGGACTAGCGCTGACGAGCAGTTCTTC	CASSSWTSADEQFF
.	15	TRBJ2-1	.	TRBV7-6	TGTGCCAGCAGCACTAGAAGAGGGGGCGGGGATGAGCAGTTCTTC	CASSTRRGGGDEQFF
.	14	TRBJ2-7	.	TRBV15	TGTGCCACCAGCAGAGAATTCCAGGCCTACGAGCAGTACTTC	CATSREFQAYEQYF
.	16	TRBJ1-4	.	TRBV5-1	TGCGCCAGCAGCTTGTTCGGCGGGGCGCCTAATGAAAAACTGTTTTTT	CASSLFGGAPNEKLFF